The clone carrying this T cell receptor (beta chain) turned up a few times. This record comes from a study of circulating and synovial CD4+ cells in juvenile arthritis. TCRdb's table, derived via immunoSEQ multiplex PCR, lists solely in-frame clones and lacks some. The sample has over 13,000 clones; 80% to 85% are singletons. This TCR was recovered from a human patient with juvenile idiopathic arthritis. Some clones in this sample may be carry-over from other donors' samples. Sequenced input: CD4+ T cells from synovial fluid.

As DNA, the CDR3 is TGCGCCAGCAGCCACGGACAGGGTTATGAAAAACTGTTTTTT. Amino acid sequence: CASSHGQGYEKLFF. The V and J genes are TRBV5-1 and TRBJ1-4; TRBD1 agrees at 8 bases. Unmatched junction bases numbered 5, after V lost 4 bases and J lost 6 bases. Germline assignment: CDR1 SGHRS and CDR2 YFSETQ. The CDR3 spans 14 residues.